The rows below give T cell receptor beta chains drawn from one sample of a study of blood T cell repertoires in COVID-19. Using immunoSEQ multiplex PCR, the repertoire was profiled, and TCRdb retains in-frame clones only, with some absent. Here the sample spans just over 150,000 clones, 88% being singletons. Sequences were obtained from PBMCs or T cells enriched from blood (not recorded which). The origin of the receptors is a woman aged 45 to 65 who had recovered from COVID-19. CDR3s include the opening cysteine and the closing phenylalanine or tryptophan. The D gene is left open where the match is weak. Clone sizes are given selectively: once, few, many, or a class where the clone is expanded.

>TRBJ2-7|-|-|TRBV12-3/TRBV12-4
CASSQRTGTRGHF
TGTGCCAGCAGTCAACGCACAGGGACACGCGGCCACTTC
>TRBJ2-2|-|-|TRBV27
CASSSALGGSRTGELFF
TGTGCCAGCAGTTCCGCTTTAGGGGGTTCGCGCACCGGGGAGCTGTTTTTT
>TRBJ1-2|-|TRBD1|TRBV7-2
CASSSGDRAQNGYTF
TGTGCCAGCAGCTCGGGGGACAGGGCCCAGAATGGCTACACCTTC
>TRBJ1-1|-|-|TRBV6-2/TRBV6-3
CASSNSSPGNTEAFF
TGTGCCAGCAGTAACTCGTCCCCCGGGAACACTGAAGCTTTCTTT
>TRBJ2-3|-|-|TRBV2
CASHPGGSDTQYF
TGTGCCAGCCACCCCGGGGGTTCGGATACGCAGTATTTT
>TRBJ1-2|once|TRBD1|TRBV6-5
CASSSPTGALDGYTF
TGTGCCAGCAGTTCCCCGACAGGGGCGCTGGATGGCTACACCTTC
>TRBJ2-3|once|-|TRBV7-7
CASSPFRGGVDTDTQYF
TGTGCCAGCAGCCCCTTTCGCGGTGGCGTTGACACAGATACGCAGTATTTT
>TRBJ1-2|-|TRBD1|TRBV30
CAWSTGAHTF
TGTGCCTGGAGTACAGGGGCGCACACCTTC
>TRBJ1-2|few|-|TRBV29-1
CSVEARTWATTLNTYTF
TGCAGCGTTGAGGCTAGGACATGGGCTACGACACTCAACACTTACACCTTC
>TRBJ2-3|-|-|TRBV24-1
CATSDVTVVDTQYF
TGTGCCACCAGTGATGTCACAGTAGTAGATACGCAGTATTTT
>TRBJ2-3|-|TRBD1|TRBV7-3
CASSLLPRGISTDTQYF
TGTGCCAGCAGCCTCCTCCCCAGGGGGATTAGCACAGATACGCAGTATTTT
>TRBJ1-6|-|-|TRBV4-2
CASSPTHNSPLHF
TGTGCCAGCAGCCCGACACACAATTCACCCCTCCACTTT
>TRBJ1-2|-|-|TRBV6-2/TRBV6-3
CASSSAGLRYGYTF
TGTGCCAGCAGTTCCGCGGGTCTACGCTATGGCTACACCTTC
>TRBJ2-3|-|TRBD2|TRBV4-2
CASIPTSRGKDTQYF
TGTGCCAGCATCCCGACTAGCCGGGGGAAAGATACGCAGTATTTT
>TRBJ1-1|-|-|TRBV19
CASKIGTTNTEAFF
TGTGCCAGTAAAATTGGGACTACGAACACTGAAGCTTTCTTT
>TRBJ2-6|-|TRBD1|TRBV5-1
CASSVDRHPSGANVLTF
TGCGCCAGCAGCGTGGACAGGCATCCCTCTGGGGCCAACGTCCTGACTTTC
>TRBJ1-5|-|TRBD1|TRBV3-1/TRBV3-2
CASSLGQGGNQPQHF
TGTGCCAGCAGCTTGGGACAGGGGGGCAATCAGCCCCAGCATTTT
>TRBJ1-5|-|-|TRBV7-2
CASSLWSDTSNQPQHF
TGTGCCAGCAGCTTATGGTCAGATACTAGCAATCAGCCCCAGCATTTT
>TRBJ1-1|-|-|TRBV3-1/TRBV3-2
CASSQQGRNTEAFF
TGTGCCAGCAGCCAACAGGGCAGGAACACTGAAGCTTTCTTT
>TRBJ2-2|-|TRBD2|TRBV3-1/TRBV3-2
CASSQVTSVGELFF
TGTGCCAGCAGCCAAGTGACTAGCGTCGGGGAGCTGTTTTTT
>TRBJ1-2|-|-|TRBV7-9
CASSFPRYYGYTF
TGTGCCAGCAGCTTCCCACGGTACTATGGCTACACCTTC
>TRBJ2-1|-|-|TRBV5-4
CASSLDRNNEQFF
TGTGCCAGCAGCTTAGACAGAAACAATGAGCAGTTCTTC
>TRBJ2-3|-|-|TRBV18
CASSPSTGSDTQYF
TGTGCCAGCTCACCTAGCACAGGGTCGGATACGCAGTATTTT
>TRBJ2-2|few|TRBD2|TRBV7-3
CASSLLAGANTGELFF
TGTGCCAGCAGCTTATTAGCGGGGGCGAACACCGGGGAGCTGTTTTTT
>TRBJ2-7|-|TRBD1|TRBV10-3
CAISDLVSDRGLYEQYF
TGTGCCATCAGTGATCTAGTCTCGGACAGGGGGCTGTACGAGCAGTACTTC
>TRBJ1-3|-|TRBD1|TRBV6-1
CASKDRDSGNTIYF
TGTGCCAGCAAAGACAGGGACTCTGGAAACACCATATATTTT
>TRBJ2-3|-|TRBD2|TRBV5-1
CASSLDVSGGRGTDTQYF
TGCGCCAGCAGCTTGGATGTTAGCGGGGGGCGGGGCACAGATACGCAGTATTTT
>TRBJ1-6|-|TRBD1|TRBV24-1
CIRSKTGRLPSVPPLHF
TGTATTCGGAGTAAGACAGGGAGATTACCCAGCGTCCCACCCCTCCACTTT
>TRBJ2-2|-|TRBD1|TRBV5-1
CASSLATDRASTGELFF
TGCGCCAGCAGCTTGGCTACGGACAGGGCTTCCACCGGGGAGCTGTTTTTT
>TRBJ2-1|-|-|TRBV5-4
CASSLSERAQFF
TGTGCCAGCAGCTTGTCGGAGCGGGCGCAGTTCTTC
>TRBJ1-3|-|-|TRBV11-3
CASSDRRGTSGNTIYF
TGTGCCAGCAGCGACCGACGGGGGACCTCTGGAAACACCATATATTTT
>TRBJ2-5|-|-|TRBV9
CASSLTGLNQETQYF
TGTGCCAGCAGCCTCACAGGGTTAAACCAAGAGACCCAGTACTTC
>TRBJ2-2|few|-|TRBV9
CASSVGQANTGELFF
TGTGCCAGCAGCGTAGGACAGGCCAACACCGGGGAGCTGTTTTTT
>TRBJ2-7|-|TRBD2|TRBV30
CAWILAGGRYEQYF
TGTGCCTGGATCTTAGCGGGGGGCCGCTACGAGCAGTACTTC
>TRBJ2-5|-|-|TRBV3-1/TRBV3-2
CASSHRGVTQYF
TGTGCCAGCAGCCACCGGGGAGTGACCCAGTACTTC
>TRBJ2-5|-|-|TRBV29-1
CSVLTENQETQYF
TGCAGCGTTTTGACGGAGAATCAAGAGACCCAGTACTTC
>TRBJ1-3|-|-|TRBV18
CASSPLPQGSENTIYF
TGTGCCAGCTCACCGCTACCTCAGGGTAGTGAAAACACCATATATTTT
>TRBJ2-1|few|TRBD2|TRBV27
CASGPGLANNEQFF
TGTGCCAGTGGCCCGGGACTAGCGAACAATGAGCAGTTCTTC